This TCR beta chain was identified during a study of cytomegalovirus exposure and HLA in healthy donors. The PCR made use of 60 Vbeta and 13 Jbeta primers. The data were produced by immunoSEQ multiplex PCR, yet TCRdb's version contains in-frame clones alone and is incomplete. The sample shows 100,000 to 150,000 clones, 70% to 90% of them seen only once. The germline gives CDR1 MNHEY, CDR2 SMNVEV (reference sequence). J was trimmed by 5 bases and V by 8 bases; bases with no gene match: 12. The length of the CDR3 is 14 residues. This sequence originates from a boy younger than 18 in good health and CMV-seronegative. J is TRBJ2-7 and V is TRBV27; TRBD1 aligns across 7 bases. The sample taken for sequencing was PBMCs. The CDR3 nucleotides are TGTGCCAGCTCCCCCGGGACAGACCCCAACGAGCAGTACTTC. Its translation is CASSPGTDPNEQYF.